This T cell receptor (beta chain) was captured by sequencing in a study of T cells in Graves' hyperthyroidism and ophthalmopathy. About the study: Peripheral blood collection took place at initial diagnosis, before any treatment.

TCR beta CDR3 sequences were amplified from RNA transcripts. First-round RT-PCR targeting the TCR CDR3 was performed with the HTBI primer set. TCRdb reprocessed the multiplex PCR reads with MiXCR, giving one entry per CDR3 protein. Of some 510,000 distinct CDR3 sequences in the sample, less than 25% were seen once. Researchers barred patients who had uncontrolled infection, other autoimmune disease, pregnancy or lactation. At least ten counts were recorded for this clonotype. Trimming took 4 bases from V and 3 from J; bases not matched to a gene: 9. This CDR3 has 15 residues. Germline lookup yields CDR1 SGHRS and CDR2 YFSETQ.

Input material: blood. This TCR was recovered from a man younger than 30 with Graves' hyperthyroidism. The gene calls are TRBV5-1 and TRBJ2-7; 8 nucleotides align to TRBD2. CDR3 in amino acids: CASSTSGGTLYEQYF. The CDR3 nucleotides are TGCGCCAGCAGCACCTCGGGAGGGACTCTCTACGAGCAGTACTTC.